Sequencing of this TCR beta chain was carried out in a study of blood T cells in healthy people across ages. CDR1 is GTSNPN, CDR2 SVGIG, per germline (reference sequence). V trimming: 1 base; J trimming: 1 base; junction bases outside the gene matches: 7. The CDR3 spans 16 residues. A second roughly 6 to 11 cycle PCR used barcoded and J-beta primers. Using its own MiXCR run on the 5' RACE reads, TCRdb lists one record per CDR3 protein. The sample contains approximately 1,000,000 distinct CDR3 sequences, about two fifths of which appear only once. Material: blood. The chain couples TRBV30 to TRBJ1-1; 9 nucleotides match TRBD1. The sequence derives from a young man in good health. In DNA form, the CDR3 reads TGTGCCTGGAGTGCGCCTTCGGGACAGGGGAACACTGAAGCTTTCTTT. This encodes CAWSAPSGQGNTEAFF.